This TCR beta chain is drawn from a study of a mutant IDH1 vaccine in newly diagnosed glioma. Points from the study as a whole: Vaccine-induced immune responses occurred in roughly 95% of patients. Among top peripheral T cell clonotypes, changes seemed unrelated to pseudoprogression.

This clone came up a few times. The antigen remains undetermined. The data were produced by immunoSEQ multiplex PCR, yet TCRdb's version contains in-frame clones alone and is incomplete. Of about 46,000 clones listed, about 74% are singletons. Noted time point: baseline, week 1 (first vaccination visit). This sample's treatment: pre-vaccination baseline after standard-of-care therapy. V was pared by 3 bases and J by 0 bases, with 21 bases between. The CDR3 loop spans 19 amino acids. Germline V lookup: CDR1 LNHDA, CDR2 SQIVND (reference sequence). The genes are TRBV19 and TRBJ1-5; D uncertain. The receptor was isolated from a woman in her forties with glioma. This specimen was PBMCs, taken from a glioma patient treated with radiotherapy, temozolomide or both. Here the CDR3 reads CASSIREGSPNYSNQPQHF. CDR3 DNA: TGTGCCAGTAGTATTCGGGAGGGCAGCCCAAACTATAGCAATCAGCCCCAGCATTTT.